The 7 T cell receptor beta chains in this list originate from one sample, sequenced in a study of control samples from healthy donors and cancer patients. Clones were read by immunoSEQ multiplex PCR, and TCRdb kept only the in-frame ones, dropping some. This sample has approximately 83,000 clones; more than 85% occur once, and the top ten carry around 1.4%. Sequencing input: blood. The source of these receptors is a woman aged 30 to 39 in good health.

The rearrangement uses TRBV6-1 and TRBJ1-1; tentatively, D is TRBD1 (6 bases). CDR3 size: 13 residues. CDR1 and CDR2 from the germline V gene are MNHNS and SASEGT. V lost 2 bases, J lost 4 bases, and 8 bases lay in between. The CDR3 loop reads CASSEPGVTEAFF. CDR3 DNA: TGTGCCAGCAGTGAACCAGGGGTCACTGAAGCTTTCTTT.

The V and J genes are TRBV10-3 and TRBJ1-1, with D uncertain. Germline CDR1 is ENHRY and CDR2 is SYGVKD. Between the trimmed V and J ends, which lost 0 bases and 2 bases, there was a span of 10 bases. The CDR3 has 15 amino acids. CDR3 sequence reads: CAISESVVANTEAFF. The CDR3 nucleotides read TGTGCCATCAGTGAGTCGGTTGTCGCAAACACTGAAGCTTTCTTT.

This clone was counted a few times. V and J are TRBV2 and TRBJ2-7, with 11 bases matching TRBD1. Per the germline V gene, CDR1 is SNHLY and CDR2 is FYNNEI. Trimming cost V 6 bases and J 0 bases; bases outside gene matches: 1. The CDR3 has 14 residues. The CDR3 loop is CASRGTGGSYEQYF. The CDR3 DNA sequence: TGTGCCAGCAGGGGGACAGGGGGCTCCTACGAGCAGTACTTC.

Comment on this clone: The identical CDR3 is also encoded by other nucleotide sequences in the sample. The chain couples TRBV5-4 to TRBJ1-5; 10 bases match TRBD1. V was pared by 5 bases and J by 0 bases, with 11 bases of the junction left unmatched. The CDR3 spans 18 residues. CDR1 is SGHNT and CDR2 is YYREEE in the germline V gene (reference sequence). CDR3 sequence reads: CASRSAGQGFDSNQPQHF. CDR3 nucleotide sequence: TGTGCCAGCAGATCCGCGGGACAGGGGTTCGATAGCAATCAGCCCCAGCATTTT.

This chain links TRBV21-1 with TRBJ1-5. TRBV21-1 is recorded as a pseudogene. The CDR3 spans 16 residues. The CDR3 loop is CASSTPRAGNNQPQHF. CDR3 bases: TGTGCCAGCAGCACACCTAGGGCGGGGAACAATCAGCCCCAGCATTTT.

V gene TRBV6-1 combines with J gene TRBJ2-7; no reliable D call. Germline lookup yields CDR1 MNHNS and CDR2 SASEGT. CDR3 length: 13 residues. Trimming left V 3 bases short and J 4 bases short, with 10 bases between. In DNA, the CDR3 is TGTGCCAGCAGTGAGTACCGGAGATACGAGCAGTACTTC. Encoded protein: CASSEYRRYEQYF.

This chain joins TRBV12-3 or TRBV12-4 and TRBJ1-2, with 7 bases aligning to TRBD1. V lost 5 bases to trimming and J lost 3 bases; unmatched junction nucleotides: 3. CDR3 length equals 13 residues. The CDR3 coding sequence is TGTGCCAGCAGTCGCGGACAGGACTATGGCTACACCTTC. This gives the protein CASSRGQDYGYTF.